This T cell receptor beta chain appears in the sequencing data of a study of blood T cell repertoires in COVID-19. Study-level information: The United States, Italy and Spain were the sources of the acute and convalescent COVID-19 samples. In each case, the material was cDNA or gDNA derived from T cells, B-cell-depleted T cells, or PBMCs.

Original analysis: By means of reference gene primer amplification, nucleated cell counts were estimated. Libraries were prepared by immunoSEQ multiplex PCR; TCRdb keeps only in-frame clonotypes and omits some of them. V and J calls and clone size follow that table, whereas D and trimming were derived from the DNA. This table holds around 140,000 clones, approximately 88% found once. This CDR3 has 16 amino acids. The V end was cut by 5 bases, the J end by 4 bases, with 20 bases between. The germline CDR1 and CDR2 sequences are SGHAT and FQNNGV. The sequenced sample consisted of peripheral blood. The chain is built from TRBV11-2 and TRBJ1-2; TRBD1 might be the D (6 bases). This receptor was taken from a human donor in a cohort sampled during active COVID-19. CDR3 DNA: TGTGCCAGCAGCGCCCGCGGGTCGGGGGGCGGCTATGGCTACACCTTC. Protein: CASSARGSGGGYGYTF.